This T cell receptor beta chain emerged from a study of persistence of HIV-infected CD4 T cells. Worth noting for this clone: Its antigen is not known.

The libraries were made with immunoSEQ version 4 in survey mode. Assay: immunoSEQ multiplex PCR; the TCRdb copy retains only in-frame clones and omits some. Altogether 25,000 to 35,000 clones are present, approximately 78% being singletons, with the ten largest covering 3.5% to 5.5%. The study, taken as a whole, reports: TCRbeta richness was lower in CMV- and Gag-responding cells than in anti-CD3/anti-CD28-responding cells.

The CDR3 spans 14 residues. Germline assignment: CDR1 SGHRS and CDR2 YFSETQ. Unmatched junction bases numbered 2, after V lost 0 bases and J lost 6 bases. Stimulation used about 9.5 ug/mL lysate from CMV-infected fibroblasts. Memory cells lacking CD40L and CD69 with high CD45RO were sorted. This TCR was sampled from an adult man with HIV who was CMV-seropositive. The chain links TRBV5-1 to TRBJ2-3; 9 bases agree with TRBD2. Sequenced here: CD4+ T cells sorted from PBMCs after roughly 18-hour stimulation, sampled from a patient who received antiretroviral therapy. The CDR3 DNA reads as TGCGCCAGCAGCTTGGCTAGCGGGGTGGATACGCAGTATTTT. Translated: CASSLASGVDTQYF.